Below are 19 T cell receptor beta chains sequenced from a single sample in a study of blood T cell repertoires in COVID-19. Data came from immunoSEQ multiplex PCR; TCRdb stores just in-frame clones and leaves some out. The repertoire holds about 150,000 clones, with 70% to 90% as singletons. Sample: peripheral blood. These receptors were taken from a woman older than 75 with COVID-19, enrolled during active disease.

V gene TRBV6-2 or TRBV6-3 combines with J gene TRBJ1-5; D remains unclear. The CDR3 has 14 amino acids. Trimming shortened V by 0 bases and J by 4 bases, and 7 bases separated the two germline ends. Germline V gene data show CDR1 as MNHEY and CDR2 as SVGEGT. The CDR3 DNA sequence: TGTGCCAGCAGTTACTCCCTAAGAAATCAGCCCCAGCATTTT. Residues: CASSYSLRNQPQHF.

This chain joins TRBV5-1 and TRBJ1-2, with a tentative D call TRBD1 (5 bases). The CDR3 length is 14 residues. CDR1 and CDR2 from the germline V gene are SGHRS and YFSETQ. V lost 0 bases and J 1 base, leaving 7 bases between the germline ends. CDR3: CASSLGTHNYGYTF. CDR3 sequence (DNA): TGCGCCAGCAGCTTGGGGACACATAACTATGGCTACACCTTC.

The chain couples TRBV7-8 to TRBJ2-5; possibly TRBD1 for D (6 bases). This CDR3 is built from 14 residues. V was shortened by 5 bases and J by 4 bases, with 14 bases between the two germline ends. Looked up from germline, CDR1 is SGHVS and CDR2 is FQNEAQ. The CDR3 loop reads CASSRDRRSETQYF. CDR3 sequence (DNA): TGTGCCAGCAGCCGAGACAGGAGATCAGAGACCCAGTACTTC. The entire variable domain, with the rest obtained from reference TRBV7-8 and TRBJ2-5, is as follows: GAGVSQSPRYKVAKRGQDVALRCDPISGHVSLFWYQQALGQGPEFLTYFQNEAQLDKSGLPSDRFFAERPEGSVSTLKIQRTQQEDSAVYLCASSRDRRSETQYFGPGTRLLVL.

The V gene is TRBV18, the J gene TRBJ1-2; no firm D call. Germline CDR1 and CDR2: KGHSH and LQKENI. V was cut by 3 bases and J by 2 bases, with 7 bases left in between. The CDR3 spans 13 residues. Written as DNA, the CDR3 is TGTGCCAGCTCACCGGGCGGGAACTATGGCTACACCTTC. Translated: CASSPGGNYGYTF.

This rearrangement joins TRBV5-4 to TRBJ2-3; 11 bases line up with TRBD2. The J segment lost 1 base and the V segment lost 0 bases, leaving 4 bases of the junction unmatched. There are 17 residues in the CDR3. CDR1 is SGHNT, CDR2 YYREEE, per germline (reference sequence). Written as DNA, the CDR3 is TGTGCCAGCAGCTTGGGACCACTAGCGGGGGGCACAGATACGCAGTATTTT. Amino acid sequence: CASSLGPLAGGTDTQYF.

The gene calls are TRBV5-1 and TRBJ1-1; TRBD1 might be the D (6 bases). This CDR3 has 15 amino acids. Trimming left V 2 bases short and J 8 bases short, with 19 bases between. Germline-derived CDR1 and CDR2 are SGHRS and YFSETQ. The CDR3 sequence is CASSLGSTQGSEAFF. CDR3 sequence (DNA): TGCGCCAGCAGCTTAGGATCAACCCAGGGGTCCGAAGCTTTCTTT.

A few counts support this clone. This rearrangement joins TRBV2 to TRBJ2-7, with 7 bases identical to TRBD1. The germline gives CDR1 SNHLY, CDR2 FYNNEI. The CDR3 length is 13 residues. V lost 10 bases, J lost 3 bases, and 9 bases stayed unmatched. CDR3 sequence: CATSPGQYYEQYF. The CDR3 DNA follows: TGTGCCACCTCACCGGGACAGTACTACGAGCAGTACTTC.

The V gene is TRBV5-5, the J gene TRBJ1-3, with a possible D match to TRBD1 (5 bases). Trimming removed 4 bases from V and 0 bases from J, with 8 bases in between. Germline CDR1 reads SGHKS; CDR2 reads YYEKEE (reference sequence). This CDR3 has 14 amino acids. This chain's CDR3 is CASSPGGSGNTIYF. The CDR3 DNA follows: TGTGCCAGCAGCCCCGGGGGCTCTGGAAACACCATATATTTT.

The chain has TRBV3-1 (or the pseudogene TRBV3-2) and TRBJ2-3; D possibly corresponds to TRBD2 (5 bases). The V end was cut by 1 base, the J end by 7 bases, with 18 bases between. This CDR3 has 16 amino acids. Germline lookup yields CDR1 LGHDT and CDR2 YNNKEL (reference sequence). The CDR3 protein is CASSQAKTTLMYTQYF. DNA of the CDR3: TGTGCCAGCAGCCAAGCTAAGACTACCCTGATGTATACGCAGTATTTT.

The genes are TRBV5-4 and TRBJ1-2; D gene ambiguous. V lost 0 bases to trimming and J lost 6 bases, with 9 bases between them. Germline CDR1 and CDR2: SGHNT and YYREEE (reference sequence). The CDR3 consists of 13 residues. The CDR3 reads CASSLATGNGYTF. The CDR3, as DNA: TGTGCCAGCAGCTTGGCAACGGGGAATGGCTACACCTTC.

The rearrangement joins TRBV10-2 to TRBJ1-2; 7 bases align to TRBD1. The CDR3 loop spans 12 amino acids. V dropped 6 bases and J dropped 8; count of bases not matched to a gene: 6. Per the germline V gene, CDR1 is WSHSY and CDR2 is SAAADI. CDR3 sequence (DNA): TGCGCCAGCAGGGAGGGGGCTGGGGGCTACACCTTC. As protein: CASREGAGGYTF.

V usage is TRBV15 and J usage is TRBJ1-6; D is uncertain. Per the germline V gene, CDR1 is LNHNV and CDR2 is YYDKDF (reference sequence). The CDR3 loop spans 14 amino acids. The V end was cut by 8 bases, the J end by 7 bases, with 15 bases between. CDR3 DNA sequence: TGTGCCACCGCTGCCTACTCTTTAAATTCACCCCTCCACTTT. This codes for CATAAYSLNSPLHF.

This chain uses TRBV10-3 with TRBJ2-4; a possible D gene is TRBD2 (7 bases). The ends were cut back, 8 bases at V and 2 bases at J, with 10 bases in the middle. Germline V gene sequence: CDR1 ENHRY, CDR2 SYGVKD. CDR3 length equals 13 residues. DNA of the CDR3: TGTGCCATCGGGGGGGCACCCAAAAACATTCAGTACTTC. As protein: CAIGGAPKNIQYF.

This clone was found many times. The chain couples TRBV5-1 to TRBJ1-3; D is ambiguous. The CDR3 is made up of 15 amino acids. Trimming shortened V by 0 bases and J by 0 bases, and 7 bases separated the two germline ends. Germline V gene lookup returns CDR1 SGHRS and CDR2 YFSETQ. CDR3 nucleotide sequence: TGCGCCAGCAGCTTGGACGGTCTCTCTGGAAACACCATATATTTT. Protein sequence: CASSLDGLSGNTIYF.

This chain uses TRBV5-1 with TRBJ2-6, with 9 bases matching TRBD2. The CDR3 length is 14 residues. Germline loops: CDR1 SGHRS, CDR2 YFSETQ. The junction had 4 bases not matched to a gene; V was cut back by 0 bases and J by 12 bases. This CDR3 reads CASSLGLAESVLTF. The CDR3 nucleotides are TGCGCCAGCAGCTTGGGACTAGCGGAGTCCGTCCTGACTTTC.

This chain uses TRBV28 with TRBJ2-5; TRBD2 aligns across 15 bases. CDR1 MDHEN and CDR2 SYDVKM come from the germline V gene. The junction had 8 bases not matched to a gene; V was cut back by 2 bases and J by 4 bases. This CDR3 has 18 amino acids. This CDR3 reads CASSLGLAGGPGGETQYF. The CDR3 region has the DNA TGTGCCAGCAGTTTAGGACTAGCGGGAGGGCCGGGGGGAGAGACCCAGTACTTC.

The chain combines TRBV18 with TRBJ2-1; D gene ambiguous. The CDR3 covers 18 residues. Germline V CDR1 and CDR2: KGHSH, LQKENI. The V end was cut by 3 bases, the J end by 2 bases, with 20 bases between. CDR3: CASSPRSSLRVTYNEQFF. CDR3 nucleotides: TGTGCCAGCTCACCCCGAAGCTCGCTCCGGGTGACCTACAATGAGCAGTTCTTC.

CDR3 region: CASSPHTGNTEAFF. CDR3 DNA: TGTGCCAGCAGTCCCCACACGGGGAACACTGAAGCTTTCTTT. The rearrangement links TRBV6-2 or TRBV6-3 to TRBJ1-1; D is ambiguous. The CDR3 runs 14 residues. Germline V gene lookup returns CDR1 MNHEY and CDR2 SVGEGT. Trimming removed 5 bases at V and 1 base at J, with 11 bases between.

V gene TRBV11-2 combines with J gene TRBJ2-5; TRBD2 is a possible D gene (5 bases). The CDR3 is 13 amino acids. Trimming stripped 5 bases from V and 2 bases from J, with 9 bases between. Germline values: CDR1 SGHAT, CDR2 FQNNGV. The CDR3 region is CASSPRTQETQYF. The CDR3 DNA follows: TGTGCCAGCAGCCCCAGGACTCAAGAGACCCAGTACTTC.